This entry lists 7 T cell receptor beta chains sequenced from one sample in a study of T-cell memory formation after mild COVID-19 (dated by TCRdb to the early 2020s). The library relied on 5' RACE. TCRdb records Illumina NovaSeq 6000 as the sequencer. Using fastp at Q25 and MiXCR, TCRdb reprocessed the public reads and kept productive beta chains. All rows with the same CDR3 protein become a single entry with the most common DNA and genes. The sample contains around 300,000 distinct CDR3 sequences, roughly 13% of them found a single time. Jointly, the top ten make up approximately 22% of the sample. Specimen: PBMCs or a T cell subset sorted from them (not recorded which). Receptors were obtained from a man aged 18 to 30 who had mild COVID-19 (a few samples of this study predate the infection). The sample titles of this study are shuffled in the database, so cell type and time point are left out; the donor was told from shared clones.

The sample holds a few counts of this clonotype. The rearrangement links TRBV9 to TRBJ2-1; 8 bases are shared with TRBD2. Looked up from germline, CDR1 is SGDLS and CDR2 is YYNGEE. The V gene end was trimmed by 4 bases and the J gene end by 1 base; junction bases not matched to a gene: 7. The CDR3 runs 16 residues. The CDR3 spells CASSSHGGGSYNEQFF. In nucleotides, the CDR3 is TGTGCCAGCAGCTCCCATGGCGGGGGGTCCTACAATGAGCAGTTCTTC.

This chain connects TRBV14 to TRBJ2-3; no definite D call. CDR1 is SGHDN, CDR2 FVKESK, per germline. There are 9 residues in the CDR3. CDR3 bases: TGTGCTGTCCGGGATACGCAGTATTTT. Encoded protein: CAVRDTQYF.

This clonotype was seen repeatedly, ten times or more. This chain links TRBV7-2 with TRBJ1-1; no definite D call. CDR3 length: 13 amino acids. V dropped 2 bases and J dropped 2 bases, with 6 bases sitting between them. CDR1 is SGHTA, CDR2 FQGNSA, per germline. The CDR3 loop is CASSLSENTEAFF. The CDR3 DNA reads TGTGCCAGCAGCTTATCAGAAAACACTGAAGCTTTCTTT. The variable domain in full, completed from reference TRBV7-2 and TRBJ1-1, reads GAGVSQSPSNKVTEKGKDVELRCDPISGHTALYWYRQSLGQGLEFLIYFQGNSAPDKSGLPSDRFSAERTGGSVSTLTIQRTQQEDSAVYLCASSLSENTEAFFGQGTRLTVV.

Worth noting for this clonotype: One end of the junction does not line up with germline, which may come from a read error. The chain uses TRBV5-1 and TRBJ2-2; D possibly corresponds to TRBD1 (6 bases). Looked up from germline, CDR1 is SGHRS and CDR2 is YFSETQ. The CDR3 contains 14 residues. The CDR3 coding sequence is TGCGCCAGCCGAGGGACACCGAACACCGGGGAGCTGATTTTT. Its translation: CASRGTPNTGELIF.

CDR3 nucleotide sequence: TGTGCCAGTCCAGGGGGGGAGTACAATGAGCAGTTCTTC. Its translation is CASPGGEYNEQFF. This rearrangement joins TRBV7-9 to TRBJ2-1; D might be TRBD1 or TRBD2, each matching 7 bases. This CDR3 region has 13 residues. V was trimmed by 9 bases and J by 4 bases, leaving 13 bases between them. Germline V gene sequence: CDR1 SEHNR, CDR2 FQNEAQ (reference sequence).

The V call is TRBV12-3 or TRBV12-4, the J call TRBJ1-5, with 8 bases lining up with TRBD1. This CDR3 has 14 residues. Unmatched junction bases numbered 8, after V lost 7 bases and J lost 6 bases. CDR3 in DNA: TGTGCCAGCACCCATGGACAGGGTGGTCAGCCCCAGCATTTT. Its protein is CASTHGQGGQPQHF.

The genes are TRBV7-8 and TRBJ1-1; maybe TRBD1 (5 bases). Between the trimmed V and J ends, which lost 1 base and 7 bases, there was a span of 13 bases. Germline values: CDR1 SGHVS, CDR2 FQNEAQ. The CDR3 runs 14 residues. CDR3 residues: CASSLGQRRVEAFF. The CDR3 DNA follows: TGTGCCAGCAGCTTAGGACAGCGGAGGGTTGAAGCTTTCTTT.